What follows describes a single T cell receptor beta chain. Profiled with immunoSEQ multiplex PCR; TCRdb holds only in-frame clones, not every one. The table lists 280,000 or so clones, 70% to 90% of them singletons, with 6% to 6.5% in the top ten. All enrollees were about 18 to 95 years old and from 25 or so US areas. The entry originates in a study of blood T cell repertoires in COVID-19. Study as a whole: Sources were T cells, B-cell-depleted T cells, or PBMCs; the material itself was cDNA or gDNA.

Germline V gene data show CDR1 as SGHVS and CDR2 as FQNEAQ. The CDR3 consists of 15 residues. Trimming took 6 bases from V and 7 from J; bases not matched to a gene: 8. This receptor was taken from a woman aged 40 to 55 who had recovered from COVID-19. The chain combines TRBV7-8 with TRBJ2-2; TRBD2 aligns across 10 bases. The sequencing input was PBMCs or T cells enriched from blood (not recorded which). This CDR3 reads CASRGLAGASGELFF. The CDR3 region has the DNA TGTGCCAGCAGGGGCCTAGCGGGAGCCAGCGGGGAGCTGTTTTTT.